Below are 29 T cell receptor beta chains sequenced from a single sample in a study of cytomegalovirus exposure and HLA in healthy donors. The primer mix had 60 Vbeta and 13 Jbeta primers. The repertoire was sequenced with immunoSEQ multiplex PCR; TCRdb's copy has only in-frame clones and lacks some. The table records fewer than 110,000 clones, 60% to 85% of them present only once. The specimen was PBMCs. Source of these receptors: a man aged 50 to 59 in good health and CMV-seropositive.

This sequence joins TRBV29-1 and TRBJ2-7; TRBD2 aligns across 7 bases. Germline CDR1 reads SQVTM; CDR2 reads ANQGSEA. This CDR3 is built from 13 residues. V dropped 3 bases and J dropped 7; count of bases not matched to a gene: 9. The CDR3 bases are TGCAGCGTTGACGCGGGAGAGGGGTTGGAGCAGTACTTC. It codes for CSVDAGEGLEQYF.

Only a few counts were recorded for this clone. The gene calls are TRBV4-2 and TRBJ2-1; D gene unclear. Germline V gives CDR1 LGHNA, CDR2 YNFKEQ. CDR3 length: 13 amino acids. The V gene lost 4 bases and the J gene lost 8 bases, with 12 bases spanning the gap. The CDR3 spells CASSLNSVDEQFF. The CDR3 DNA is TGTGCCAGCAGCCTTAACTCGGTGGATGAGCAGTTCTTC.

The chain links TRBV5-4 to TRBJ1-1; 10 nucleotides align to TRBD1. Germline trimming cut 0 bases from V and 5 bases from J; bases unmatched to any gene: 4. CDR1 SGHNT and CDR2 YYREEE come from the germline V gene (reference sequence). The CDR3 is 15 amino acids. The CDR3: CASSLGQGAWTEAFF. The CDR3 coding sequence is TGTGCCAGCAGCTTGGGACAGGGGGCTTGGACTGAAGCTTTCTTT.

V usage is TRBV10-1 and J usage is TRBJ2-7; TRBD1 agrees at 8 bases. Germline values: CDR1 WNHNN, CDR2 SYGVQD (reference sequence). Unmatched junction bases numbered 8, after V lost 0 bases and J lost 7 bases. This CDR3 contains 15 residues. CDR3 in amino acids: CASSESSQGAREQYF. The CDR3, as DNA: TGCGCCAGCAGTGAGTCGAGCCAGGGGGCGCGGGAGCAGTACTTC.

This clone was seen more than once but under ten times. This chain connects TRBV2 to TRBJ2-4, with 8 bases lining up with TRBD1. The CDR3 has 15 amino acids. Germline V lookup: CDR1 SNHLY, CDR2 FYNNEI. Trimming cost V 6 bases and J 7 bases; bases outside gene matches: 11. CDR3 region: CASSRLTGTGNIQYF. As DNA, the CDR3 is TGTGCCAGCAGCCGACTTACCGGGACAGGTAACATTCAGTACTTC.

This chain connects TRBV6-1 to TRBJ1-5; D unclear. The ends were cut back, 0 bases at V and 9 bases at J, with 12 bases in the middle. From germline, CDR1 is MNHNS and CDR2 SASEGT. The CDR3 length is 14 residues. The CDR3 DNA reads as TGTGCCAGCAGTGAAGCGTCCTTCTCAGGGCCCCAGCATTTT. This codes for CASSEASFSGPQHF.

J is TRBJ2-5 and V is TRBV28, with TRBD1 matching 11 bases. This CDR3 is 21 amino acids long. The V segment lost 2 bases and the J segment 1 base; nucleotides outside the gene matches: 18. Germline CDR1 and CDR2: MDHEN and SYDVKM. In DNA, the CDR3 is TGTGCCAGCAGTTTAAATTTGGGACAGGGGGTCGCTAGCGGCCTCCAAGAGACCCAGTACTTC. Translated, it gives CASSLNLGQGVASGLQETQYF. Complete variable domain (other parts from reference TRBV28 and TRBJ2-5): DVKVTQSSRYLVKRTGEKVFLECVQDMDHENMFWYRQDPGLGLRLIYFSYDVKMKEKGDIPEGYSVSREKKERFSLILESASTNQTSMYLCASSLNLGQGVASGLQETQYFGPGTRLLVL.

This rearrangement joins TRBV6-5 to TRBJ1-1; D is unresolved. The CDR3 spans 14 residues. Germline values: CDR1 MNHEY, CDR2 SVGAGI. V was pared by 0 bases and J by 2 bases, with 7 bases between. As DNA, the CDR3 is TGTGCCAGCAGTTACTCGCCAGATAACACTGAAGCTTTCTTT. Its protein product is CASSYSPDNTEAFF.

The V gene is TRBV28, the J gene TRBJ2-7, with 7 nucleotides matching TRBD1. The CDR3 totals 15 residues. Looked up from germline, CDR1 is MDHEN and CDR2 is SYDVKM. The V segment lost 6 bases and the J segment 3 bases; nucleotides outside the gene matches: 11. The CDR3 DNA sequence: TGTGCCAGCAGGGTTGGAGACAGGGTGTACTACGAGCAGTACTTC. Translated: CASRVGDRVYYEQYF.

This CDR3 reads CASSPSPYGEQFF. The CDR3 DNA reads as TGTGCCAGCAGTCCCTCCCCCTACGGTGAGCAGTTCTTC. This chain uses TRBV2 with TRBJ2-1; unclear D gene. Germline V gene lookup returns CDR1 SNHLY and CDR2 FYNNEI. There are 13 residues in the CDR3. V gave up 5 bases and J gave up 9 bases, with 14 bases separating them.

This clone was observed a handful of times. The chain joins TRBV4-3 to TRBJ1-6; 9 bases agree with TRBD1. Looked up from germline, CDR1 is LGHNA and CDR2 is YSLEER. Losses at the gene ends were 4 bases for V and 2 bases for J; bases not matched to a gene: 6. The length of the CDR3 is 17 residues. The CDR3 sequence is CASSPTGGLTYNSPLHF. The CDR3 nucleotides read TGCGCCAGCAGCCCAACAGGGGGCCTGACCTATAATTCACCCCTCCACTTT.

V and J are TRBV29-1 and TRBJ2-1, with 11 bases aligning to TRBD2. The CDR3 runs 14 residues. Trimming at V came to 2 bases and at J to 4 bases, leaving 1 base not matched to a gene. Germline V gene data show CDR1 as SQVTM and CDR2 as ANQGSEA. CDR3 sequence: CSVEWTSGYNEQFF. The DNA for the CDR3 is TGCAGCGTTGAATGGACTAGCGGGTACAATGAGCAGTTCTTC.

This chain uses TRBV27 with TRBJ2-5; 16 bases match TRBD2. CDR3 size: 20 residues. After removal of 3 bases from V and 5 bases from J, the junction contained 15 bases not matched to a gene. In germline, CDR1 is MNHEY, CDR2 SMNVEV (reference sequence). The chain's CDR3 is CASSLRAGGLAGGPGETQYF. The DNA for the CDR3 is TGTGCCAGCAGTTTGCGGGCCGGGGGACTAGCGGGAGGGCCAGGCGAGACCCAGTACTTC.

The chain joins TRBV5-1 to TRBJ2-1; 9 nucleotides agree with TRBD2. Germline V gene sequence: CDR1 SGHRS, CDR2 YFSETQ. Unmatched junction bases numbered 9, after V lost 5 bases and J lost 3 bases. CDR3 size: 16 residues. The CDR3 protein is CASSRWLAGNYNEQFF. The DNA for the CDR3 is TGCGCCAGCAGTCGATGGCTAGCGGGAAACTACAATGAGCAGTTCTTC.

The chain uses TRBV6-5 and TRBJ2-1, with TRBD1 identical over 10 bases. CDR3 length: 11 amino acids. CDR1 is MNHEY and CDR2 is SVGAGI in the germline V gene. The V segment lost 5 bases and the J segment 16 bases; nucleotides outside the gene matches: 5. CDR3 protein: CASSQGQGEFF. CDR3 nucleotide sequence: TGTGCCAGCAGTCAAGGACAGGGGGAATTCTTC.

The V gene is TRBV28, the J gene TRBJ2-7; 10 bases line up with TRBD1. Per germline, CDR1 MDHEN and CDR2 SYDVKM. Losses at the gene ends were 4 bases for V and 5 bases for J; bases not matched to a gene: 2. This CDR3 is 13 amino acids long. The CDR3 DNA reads TGTGCCAGCAGTTCGACAGGGGGCGACGAGCAGTACTTC. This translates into CASSSTGGDEQYF.

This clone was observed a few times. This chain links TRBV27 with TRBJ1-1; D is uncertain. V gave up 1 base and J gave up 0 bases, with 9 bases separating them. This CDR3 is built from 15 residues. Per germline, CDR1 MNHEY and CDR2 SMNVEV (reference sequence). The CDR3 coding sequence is TGTGCCAGCAGTTTATTCCCACAAATGAACACTGAAGCTTTCTTT. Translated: CASSLFPQMNTEAFF.

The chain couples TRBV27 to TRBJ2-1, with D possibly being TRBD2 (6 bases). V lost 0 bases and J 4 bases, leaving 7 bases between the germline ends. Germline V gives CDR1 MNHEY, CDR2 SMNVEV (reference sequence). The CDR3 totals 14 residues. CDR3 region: CASSLSGLYNEQFF. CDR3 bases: TGTGCCAGCAGTTTATCGGGACTTTACAATGAGCAGTTCTTC.

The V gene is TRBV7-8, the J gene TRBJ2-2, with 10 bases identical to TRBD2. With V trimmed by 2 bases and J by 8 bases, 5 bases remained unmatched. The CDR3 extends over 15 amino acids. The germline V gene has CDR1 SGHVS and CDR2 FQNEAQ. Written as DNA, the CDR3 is TGTGCCAGCAGCTTACGTGCTAGCGGGAGTGGGGAGCTGTTTTTT. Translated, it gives CASSLRASGSGELFF.

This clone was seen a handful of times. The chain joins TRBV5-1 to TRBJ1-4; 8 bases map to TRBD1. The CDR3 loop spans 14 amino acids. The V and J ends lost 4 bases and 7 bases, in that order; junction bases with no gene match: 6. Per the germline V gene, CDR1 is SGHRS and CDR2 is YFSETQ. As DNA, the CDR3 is TGCGCCAGCAGCCTCACACAGGGGGGTGAAAAACTGTTTTTT. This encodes CASSLTQGGEKLFF.

The CDR3 DNA follows: TGCGCCAGCAGCCAAGAGACTAGCGGAGCTTACGAGCAGTACTTC. This gives the protein CASSQETSGAYEQYF. V and J are TRBV4-3 and TRBJ2-7; 9 nucleotides agree with TRBD2. Germline V gives CDR1 LGHNA, CDR2 YSLEER. V lost 0 bases, J lost 4 bases, and 4 bases stayed unmatched. The CDR3 covers 15 residues.

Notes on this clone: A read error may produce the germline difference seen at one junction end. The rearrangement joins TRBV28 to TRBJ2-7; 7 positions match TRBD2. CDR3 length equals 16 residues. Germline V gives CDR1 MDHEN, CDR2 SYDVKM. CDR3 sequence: CANSLREGLRTYEQYF. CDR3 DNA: TGTGCCAACAGTTTAAGGGAGGGGCTAAGAACCTACGAGCAGTACTTC.

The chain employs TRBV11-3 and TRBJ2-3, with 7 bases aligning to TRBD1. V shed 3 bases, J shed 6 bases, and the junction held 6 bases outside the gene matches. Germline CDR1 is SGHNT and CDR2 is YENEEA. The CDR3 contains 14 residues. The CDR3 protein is CASSLAGTADTQYF. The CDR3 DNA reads TGTGCCAGCAGCTTGGCCGGGACAGCTGATACGCAGTATTTT.

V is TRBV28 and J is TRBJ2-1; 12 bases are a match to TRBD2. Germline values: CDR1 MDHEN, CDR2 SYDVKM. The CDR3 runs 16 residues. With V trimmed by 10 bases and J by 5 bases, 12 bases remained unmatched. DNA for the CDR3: TGTGCCACTATTAAGCGCTGGACTAGCGGGAACAATGAGCAGTTCTTC. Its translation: CATIKRWTSGNNEQFF.

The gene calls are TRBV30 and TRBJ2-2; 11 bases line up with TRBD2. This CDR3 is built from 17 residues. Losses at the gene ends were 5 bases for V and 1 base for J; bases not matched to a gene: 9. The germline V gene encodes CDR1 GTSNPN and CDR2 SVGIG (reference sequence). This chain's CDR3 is CAWGAGGTSGNTGELFF. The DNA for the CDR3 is TGTGCCTGGGGGGCCGGAGGGACTAGCGGGAACACCGGGGAGCTGTTTTTT.

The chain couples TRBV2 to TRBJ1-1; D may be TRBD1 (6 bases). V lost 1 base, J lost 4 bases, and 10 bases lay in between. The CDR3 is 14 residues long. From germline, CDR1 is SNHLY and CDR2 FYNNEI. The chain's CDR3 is CASSEEQGGTEAFF. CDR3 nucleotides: TGTGCCAGCAGTGAAGAACAGGGTGGCACTGAAGCTTTCTTT.

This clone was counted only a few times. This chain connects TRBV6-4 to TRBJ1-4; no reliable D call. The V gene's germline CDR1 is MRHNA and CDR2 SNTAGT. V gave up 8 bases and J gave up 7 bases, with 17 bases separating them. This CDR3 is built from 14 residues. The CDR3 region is CASSLGRESEKLFF. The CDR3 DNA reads TGTGCCAGCTCCCTGGGGAGGGAGAGTGAAAAACTGTTTTTT.

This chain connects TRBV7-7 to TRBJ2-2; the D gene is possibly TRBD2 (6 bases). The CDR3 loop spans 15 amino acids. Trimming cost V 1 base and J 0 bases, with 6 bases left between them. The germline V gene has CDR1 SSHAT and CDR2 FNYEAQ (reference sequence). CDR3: CASSLGTTNTGELFF. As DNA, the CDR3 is TGTGCCAGCAGCTTAGGGACTACGAACACCGGGGAGCTGTTTTTT.

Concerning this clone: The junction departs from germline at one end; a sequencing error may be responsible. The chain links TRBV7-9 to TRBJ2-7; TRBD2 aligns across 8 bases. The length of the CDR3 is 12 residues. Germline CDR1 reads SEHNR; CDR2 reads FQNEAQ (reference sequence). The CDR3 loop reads CSSSLEGGRIDF. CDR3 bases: TGTTCCAGCAGCTTAGAGGGCGGGAGGATCGACTTC.